One TCR beta chain is described in this entry. The record originates from a study of cytomegalovirus exposure and HLA in healthy donors. In the PCR, 60 Vbeta and 13 Jbeta primers were used. Using immunoSEQ multiplex PCR, the repertoire was profiled, and TCRdb retains in-frame clones only, with some absent. The data hold about 190,000 clones, with about four fifths observed a single time. J was trimmed by 4 bases and V by 0 bases; bases with no gene match: 2. The CDR3 is made up of 16 amino acids. The germline gives CDR1 MNHEY, CDR2 SVGAGI. The source of this sequence is a woman in her twenties or thirties in good health and CMV-seropositive. The V call is TRBV6-5, the J call TRBJ2-1; 11 bases are a match to TRBD1. Sequenced sample: PBMCs. This CDR3 is CASSYSDRGRYNEQFF. CDR3 DNA sequence: TGTGCCAGCAGTTACTCGGACAGGGGGCGTTACAATGAGCAGTTCTTC.